These 15 T cell receptor beta chains were all obtained from the same sample, sequenced in a study of T cells in Graves' hyperthyroidism and ophthalmopathy. TCR beta CDR3 region amplification was performed from RNA transcripts. RT-PCR in the first round (using the HTBI primer set) targeted the TCR CDR3. TCRdb re-analysed the multiplex PCR reads in MiXCR, keeping a single row per CDR3 protein. The top ten clones hold about 7.8% of a sample with a few hundred thousand distinct CDR3 sequences, 40% to 55% of them seen once. Sequencing was performed on peripheral blood or thyroid tissue (not recorded which). Receptor source: a woman aged 18 to 35 with Graves' hyperthyroidism.

This clonotype was counted between two and nine times. The genes are TRBV11-1 and TRBJ1-4; D is undetermined. Per the germline V gene, CDR1 is SGHAT and CDR2 is FQDESV (reference sequence). Trimming cost V 5 bases and J 8 bases, with 21 bases left between them. This CDR3 spans 16 amino acids. The CDR3 is CASSRLVGAGGEKLFF. For the CDR3, the DNA is TGTGCCAGCAGCCGATTAGTCGGTGCGGGAGGGGAAAAACTGTTTTTT.

This chain uses TRBV29-1 with TRBJ1-2; 9 bases fit TRBD1. After removal of 7 bases from V and 8 bases from J, the junction contained 11 bases not matched to a gene. CDR1 SQVTM and CDR2 ANQGSEA come from the germline V gene. This CDR3 contains 13 residues. The CDR3 sequence is CSAAGTGRQGYTF. CDR3 DNA sequence: TGCAGCGCAGCCGGGACAGGGCGACAGGGCTACACCTTC.

V gene TRBV29-1 combines with J gene TRBJ1-4, with a possible D match to TRBD1 (5 bases). The CDR3 consists of 11 residues. Per germline, CDR1 SQVTM and CDR2 ANQGSEA. V lost 7 bases to trimming and J lost 10 bases, with 13 bases between them. The CDR3 nucleotides read TGCAGCGCCGTGGGGGGTGGAAAACTGTTTTTT. This codes for CSAVGGGKLFF.

The genes are TRBV19 and TRBJ2-5, with 7 bases aligning to TRBD2. The V gene end was trimmed by 3 bases and the J gene end by 4 bases; junction bases not matched to a gene: 8. CDR3 length: 15 residues. The V gene's germline CDR1 is LNHDA and CDR2 SQIVND (reference sequence). The CDR3: CASSIRGEGVETQYF. The CDR3 DNA reads TGTGCCAGTAGTATCCGTGGGGAGGGTGTAGAGACCCAGTACTTC.

V and J are TRBV20-1 and TRBJ2-5, with 14 positions matching TRBD2. Germline CDR1 is DFQATT and CDR2 is SNEGSKA (reference sequence). The CDR3 spans 16 residues. V trimming: 5 bases; J trimming: 1 base; junction bases outside the gene matches: 6. As DNA, the CDR3 is TGCAGTGCTCCCGGACTAGCGGGAGGACTCCAAGAGACCCAGTACTTC. This sequence encodes CSAPGLAGGLQETQYF.

This clonotype showed up just a few times. The J gene is TRBJ1-5, the V gene TRBV20-1; D may be TRBD1 (5 bases). CDR3 size: 15 residues. Trimming removed 3 bases at V and 7 bases at J, with 19 bases between. Germline values: CDR1 DFQATT, CDR2 SNEGSKA (reference sequence). CDR3 region: CSARNRGLPLQPQHF. The CDR3 DNA reads TGCAGTGCTAGGAACCGGGGACTCCCTTTACAGCCCCAGCATTTT.

The chain uses TRBV20-1 and TRBJ2-2; TRBD2 is a possible D gene (6 bases). Looked up from germline, CDR1 is DFQATT and CDR2 is SNEGSKA (reference sequence). Trimming removed 2 bases from V and 0 bases from J, with 10 bases in between. The CDR3 contains 15 residues. This chain's CDR3 is CSARRLASNTGELFF. The CDR3 DNA is TGCAGTGCTAGACGTCTAGCGTCGAACACCGGGGAGCTGTTTTTT.

As concerns this clonotype: Compared with germline, one end of the junction differs, possibly owing to a read error. V and J are TRBV7-9 and TRBJ2-5; possibly TRBD2 for D (5 bases). CDR3 length: 14 residues. The V gene's germline CDR1 is SEHNR and CDR2 FQNEAQ (reference sequence). The CDR3, as DNA: TGTGCCGGCAGCTTAGTTGAGGGTGAAGAGACCCAGTACTTC. Its translation: CAGSLVEGEETQYF.

This chain joins TRBV29-1 and TRBJ2-2, with D hard to call. Germline V gene data show CDR1 as SQVTM and CDR2 as ANQGSEA. V was pared by 4 bases and J by 1 base, with 13 bases between. The CDR3 length is 15 residues. CDR3 sequence: CSVVKQYENTGELFF. The CDR3 DNA follows: TGCAGCGTTGTCAAGCAGTATGAGAACACCGGGGAGCTGTTTTTT.

On this clonotype: A read error may be the cause here, since a much bigger clone is one base away. J is TRBJ2-5 and V is TRBV10-3; 15 nucleotides line up with TRBD2. After removal of 6 bases from V and 5 bases from J, the junction contained 16 bases not matched to a gene. The CDR3 covers 19 residues. CDR1 ENHRY and CDR2 SYGVKD come from the germline V gene. The DNA for the CDR3 is TGTGCCATCAGCCCCCGAGTAGGGACTAGCGGGAGGTTAACGGAGACCCAGTACTTC. It is translated as CAISPRVGTSGRLTETQYF.

The rearrangement links TRBV19 to TRBJ2-7; a possible D gene is TRBD1 (6 bases). The length of the CDR3 is 14 residues. Between the trimmed V and J ends, which lost 3 bases and 6 bases, there was a span of 15 bases. CDR1 is LNHDA and CDR2 is SQIVND in the germline V gene (reference sequence). The CDR3: CASSILGRGAEQYF. In nucleotides, the CDR3 is TGTGCCAGTAGTATTCTCGGCAGGGGTGCCGAGCAGTACTTC.

Details on this clonotype: The junction departs from germline at one end; a sequencing error may be responsible. The chain recombines TRBV7-9 with TRBJ2-7, with 10 bases identical to TRBD1. This CDR3 spans 13 amino acids. CDR1 and CDR2 (germline): SEHNR, FQNEAQ (reference sequence). CDR3 sequence: CAASRDRGYEQYF. DNA of the CDR3: TGCGCCGCCTCCCGGGACAGGGGATACGAGCAGTACTTC.

The chain is built from TRBV7-9 and TRBJ2-7, with 7 bases that match TRBD1. Trimming at V came to 5 bases and at J to 5 bases, leaving 6 bases not matched to a gene. This CDR3 is 13 amino acids long. Germline assignment: CDR1 SEHNR and CDR2 FQNEAQ (reference sequence). In DNA, the CDR3 is TGTGCCAGCAGCCTCGGGACAGACCACGAGCAGTACTTC. Protein sequence: CASSLGTDHEQYF.

The rearrangement joins TRBV20-1 to TRBJ1-4, with a tentative D call TRBD1 (5 bases). The germline V and J ends were trimmed by 1 base and 6 bases, with 6 bases remaining between them. The germline CDR1 and CDR2 sequences are DFQATT and SNEGSKA (reference sequence). The CDR3 is 12 amino acids. The CDR3 sequence is CSARGDDEKLFF. DNA for the CDR3: TGCAGTGCTAGAGGGGACGATGAAAAACTGTTTTTT.

This chain joins TRBV2 and TRBJ1-1; D not certain. The V end lost 5 bases, the J end lost 1 base, and 11 bases lay between the germline ends. Looked up from germline, CDR1 is SNHLY and CDR2 is FYNNEI. The CDR3 length is 14 residues. This chain's CDR3 is CASSPGEGNTEAFF. CDR3 nucleotides: TGTGCCAGCAGTCCGGGAGAAGGGAACACTGAAGCTTTCTTT.